Each of the 30 T cell receptor beta chains below was sequenced from the same sample in a study of blood T cell repertoires in COVID-19. Repertoires were generated with immunoSEQ multiplex PCR, while TCRdb's copy carries only in-frame clones and drops some. This table holds roughly 310,000 clones, around 91% found once. Sequenced sample: PBMCs or T cells enriched from blood (not recorded which). The origin of the receptors is a woman aged 40 to 50 who had recovered from COVID-19.

The chain carries TRBV6-5 and TRBJ2-7; a possible D gene is TRBD1 (5 bases). The germline V gene encodes CDR1 MNHEY and CDR2 SVGAGI. Trimming cost V 11 bases and J 3 bases, with 20 bases left between them. The CDR3 runs 14 residues. Here the CDR3 reads CAVLGQYAFYEQYF. The CDR3 nucleotides read TGTGCCGTATTAGGACAATACGCGTTCTACGAGCAGTACTTC.

This rearrangement joins TRBV27 to TRBJ2-7, with D maybe TRBD2 (6 bases). The CDR3 extends over 13 amino acids. Looked up from germline, CDR1 is MNHEY and CDR2 is SMNVEV (reference sequence). The V end was cut by 2 bases, the J end by 6 bases, with 11 bases between. This CDR3 reads CASSLRRESEQYF. The CDR3 DNA follows: TGTGCCAGCAGTTTAAGGCGGGAATCCGAGCAGTACTTC.

The chain has TRBV10-3 and TRBJ2-3; TRBD1 agrees at 7 bases. The ends lost 7 bases at V and 6 bases at J; junction bases unmatched: 7. CDR3 length: 13 amino acids. Germline loops: CDR1 ENHRY, CDR2 SYGVKD. The CDR3 DNA follows: TGTGCCATCAAGGGCTCGACAGGGGATACGCAGTATTTT. Protein product: CAIKGSTGDTQYF.

The chain carries TRBV9 and TRBJ2-5; 10 bases agree with TRBD2. J lost 7 bases, V lost 4 bases, and 10 bases had no gene match. The germline V gene encodes CDR1 SGDLS and CDR2 YYNGEE. There are 15 residues in the CDR3. CDR3 nucleotides: TGTGCCAGCAGCCTTACTAGCGGGGACCTCGGGACCCAGTACTTC. Translated: CASSLTSGDLGTQYF.

The rearrangement uses TRBV28 and TRBJ1-1; a weak D match, TRBD1 (6 bases). There are 14 residues in the CDR3. Germline CDR1 is MDHEN and CDR2 is SYDVKM. V was pared by 6 bases and J by 7 bases, with 18 bases between. As DNA, the CDR3 is TGTGCCAGCAGGGGGGCCCGGGACGGCCTTGAAGCTTTCTTT. It is translated as CASRGARDGLEAFF.

The V gene is TRBV27, the J gene TRBJ1-1; TRBD1 aligns across 7 bases. The CDR3 consists of 18 residues. V was pared by 2 bases and J by 1 base, with 13 bases of the junction left unmatched. Germline CDR1 MNHEY, CDR2 SMNVEV (reference sequence). CDR3 bases: TGTGCCAGCAGTTTACACGTCCCCTTGGGACAGAAGAACACTGAAGCTTTCTTT. It encodes CASSLHVPLGQKNTEAFF.

This clone occurred a few times. The V gene is TRBV3-1 (or the pseudogene TRBV3-2), the J gene TRBJ2-1; 9 nucleotides line up with TRBD1. Germline V gene sequence: CDR1 LGHDT, CDR2 YNNKEL (reference sequence). J lost 11 bases, V lost 3 bases, and 8 bases had no gene match. The CDR3 is 14 amino acids. CDR3 sequence reads: CASSQNRGLSKQFF. The CDR3 DNA sequence: TGTGCCAGCAGCCAGAACAGGGGGCTGTCTAAGCAGTTCTTC.

This rearrangement joins TRBV7-6 to TRBJ2-7, with 8 positions matching TRBD1. After removal of 4 bases from V and 2 bases from J, the junction contained 7 bases not matched to a gene. The CDR3 is 15 residues long. CDR1 is SGHVS and CDR2 is FNYEAQ in the germline V gene. CDR3 loop: CASSSSLTGAYEQYF. CDR3 bases: TGTGCCAGCAGCTCCTCCTTGACAGGGGCCTACGAGCAGTACTTC.

The chain couples TRBV7-2 to TRBJ2-7; TRBD1 might be the D (5 bases). V was pared by 5 bases and J by 2 bases, with 16 bases between. The CDR3 contains 15 residues. CDR1 and CDR2 from the germline V gene are SGHTA and FQGNSA. CDR3 coding DNA: TGTGCCAGCAGCCTTAGGCAGGGAACGACCTACGAGCAGTACTTC. As protein: CASSLRQGTTYEQYF.

This chain uses TRBV3-1 (or the pseudogene TRBV3-2) with TRBJ2-5; 7 nucleotides align to TRBD2. Germline CDR1 LGHDT, CDR2 YNNKEL (reference sequence). Trimming removed 1 base from V and 13 bases from J; junction bases left unmatched: 9. The length of the CDR3 is 13 residues. The CDR3 here is CASSQAGGAAGYF. The CDR3 DNA reads TGTGCCAGCAGCCAAGCGGGGGGTGCCGCGGGGTACTTC.

The V gene is TRBV5-8, the J gene TRBJ1-3; 9 nucleotides match TRBD1. J gave up 0 bases and V 6 bases, and 10 bases lay outside the gene matches. CDR1 is SGHTS, CDR2 YDEGEE, per germline. The CDR3 extends over 17 amino acids. CDR3 DNA: TGTGCCAGCATCCGGGACAGGGCTCCCAGCTCTGGAAACACCATATATTTT. Protein sequence: CASIRDRAPSSGNTIYF.

The chain carries TRBV4-3 and TRBJ1-3, with TRBD1 matching over 9 bases. The junction had 4 bases not matched to a gene; V was cut back by 4 bases and J by 6 bases. The germline CDR1 and CDR2 sequences are LGHNA and YSLEER. The CDR3 has 14 residues. The CDR3 here is CASSPRDRENTIYF. The CDR3 bases are TGCGCCAGCAGCCCCCGGGACAGGGAAAACACCATATATTTT.

This clone has a single count. This chain links TRBV5-1 with TRBJ1-1; 7 nucleotides align to TRBD1. Losses at the gene ends were 2 bases for V and 4 bases for J; bases not matched to a gene: 5. The germline CDR1 and CDR2 sequences are SGHRS and YFSETQ. The CDR3 covers 14 residues. The CDR3 spells CASSFAPGGTEAFF. CDR3 nucleotides: TGCGCCAGCAGCTTTGCCCCAGGGGGCACTGAAGCTTTCTTT.

The chain combines TRBV3-1 (or the pseudogene TRBV3-2) with TRBJ2-7; maybe TRBD2 (5 bases). The CDR3 is 16 residues long. The germline V and J ends were trimmed by 1 base and 2 bases, with 15 bases remaining between them. Germline CDR1 reads LGHDT; CDR2 reads YNNKEL (reference sequence). The CDR3 reads CASSQGRTRAPYEQYF. The CDR3 DNA sequence: TGTGCCAGCAGCCAAGGAAGGACTCGAGCCCCCTACGAGCAGTACTTC.

The rearrangement joins TRBV18 to TRBJ2-7; 10 nucleotides agree with TRBD1. Trimming removed 3 bases from V and 2 bases from J; junction bases left unmatched: 10. Germline CDR1 and CDR2: KGHSH and LQKENI. The CDR3 spans 17 residues. The CDR3 loop reads CASSPYSDRGTTYEQYF. DNA of the CDR3: TGTGCCAGCTCACCTTACTCGGACAGGGGGACCACCTACGAGCAGTACTTC.

This rearrangement joins TRBV11-2 to TRBJ2-7; D gene ambiguous. Looked up from germline, CDR1 is SGHAT and CDR2 is FQNNGV. V lost 5 bases to trimming and J lost 2 bases, with 10 bases between them. The CDR3 runs to 13 residues. For the CDR3, the DNA is TGTGCCAGCAGCGCGGCGTCCACCTACGAGCAGTACTTC. Its translation is CASSAASTYEQYF.

The chain links TRBV19 to TRBJ1-5, with 8 bases lining up with TRBD1. This CDR3 spans 16 amino acids. Germline CDR1 is LNHDA and CDR2 is SQIVND (reference sequence). Germline trimming cut 4 bases from V and 1 base from J; bases unmatched to any gene: 6. CDR3 DNA sequence: TGTGCCAGTAGTACCCCCGGACAGGGAAGCAATCAGCCCCAGCATTTT. Protein product: CASSTPGQGSNQPQHF.

V usage is TRBV7-2 and J usage is TRBJ2-7; 12 bases map to TRBD2. The CDR3 runs 16 residues. Germline CDR1 and CDR2: SGHTA and FQGNSA. The V gene end was trimmed by 2 bases and the J gene end by 3 bases; junction bases not matched to a gene: 5. CDR3 DNA: TGTGCCAGCAGCTTAAGTGCTAGCGGGAGGGTCTACGAGCAGTACTTC. Residues: CASSLSASGRVYEQYF.

V is TRBV28 and J is TRBJ2-1, with TRBD2 identical over 10 bases. The CDR3 has 15 amino acids. Germline V gives CDR1 MDHEN, CDR2 SYDVKM. V dropped 4 bases and J dropped 3; count of bases not matched to a gene: 3. This CDR3 reads CASSSGTSDYNEQFF. As DNA, the CDR3 is TGTGCCAGCAGTTCCGGGACTAGCGACTACAATGAGCAGTTCTTC.

This clone was detected only once. The chain employs TRBV11-2 and TRBJ2-7; no definite D call. With 7 bases removed from V and 0 bases from J, the gap between germline ends came to 19 bases. Germline CDR1 SGHAT, CDR2 FQNNGV. CDR3 length equals 16 residues. CDR3 protein: CASTPPYELNSYEQYF. In nucleotides, the CDR3 is TGTGCCAGCACCCCCCCATACGAGCTGAACTCCTACGAGCAGTACTTC.

The rearrangement uses TRBV2 and TRBJ2-1; a weak D match, TRBD2 (6 bases). The V gene's germline CDR1 is SNHLY and CDR2 FYNNEI. Trimming took 0 bases from V and 7 from J, leaving 13 bases between them. The CDR3 spans 15 residues. In DNA, the CDR3 is TGTGCCAGCAGTGAAGCAACTAGCCCGGGAAATGAGCAGTTCTTC. Encoded protein: CASSEATSPGNEQFF.

The chain has TRBV2 and TRBJ1-2; D not certain. CDR1 is SNHLY, CDR2 FYNNEI, per germline. Trimming pared 4 bases from V and 3 bases from J, leaving 6 bases between. There are 12 residues in the CDR3. The CDR3 here is CASSVGDYGYTF. In DNA, the CDR3 is TGTGCCAGCAGTGTCGGAGACTATGGCTACACCTTC.

The chain has TRBV18 and TRBJ1-1; 8 nucleotides agree with TRBD1. The CDR3 consists of 15 residues. Germline trimming cut 6 bases from V and 4 bases from J; bases unmatched to any gene: 10. Looked up from germline, CDR1 is KGHSH and CDR2 is LQKENI. CDR3 sequence (DNA): TGTGCCAGCTCGCCGCTCGGACAGGGTGGCACTGAAGCTTTCTTT. Residues: CASSPLGQGGTEAFF.

This chain uses TRBV7-2 with TRBJ2-2; 7 bases fit TRBD2. Per the germline V gene, CDR1 is SGHTA and CDR2 is FQGNSA. The junction had 4 bases not matched to a gene; V was cut back by 5 bases and J by 1 base. The length of the CDR3 is 15 residues. The CDR3 is CASSAGVLNTGELFF. The CDR3 coding sequence is TGTGCCAGCAGCGCGGGGGTTCTGAACACCGGGGAGCTGTTTTTT. Variable domain in full (rest from reference TRBV7-2 and TRBJ2-2): GAGVSQSPSNKVTEKGKDVELRCDPISGHTALYWYRQSLGQGLEFLIYFQGNSAPDKSGLPSDRFSAERTGGSVSTLTIQRTQQEDSAVYLCASSAGVLNTGELFFGEGSRLTVL.

The chain employs TRBV2 and TRBJ2-7; TRBD2 aligns across 12 bases. This CDR3 has 14 amino acids. V lost 4 bases, J lost 7 bases, and 5 bases stayed unmatched. From germline, CDR1 is SNHLY and CDR2 FYNNEI. CDR3 DNA: TGTGCCAGCAGTGGACTAGCGGGAGTGGAAGAGCAGTACTTC. It yields the protein CASSGLAGVEEQYF. Full variable domain (outside the CDR3, taken from reference TRBV2 and TRBJ2-7): EPEVTQTPSHQVTQMGQEVILRCVPISNHLYFYWYRQILGQKVEFLVSFYNNEISEKSEIFDDQFSVERPDGSNFTLKIRSTKLEDSAMYFCASSGLAGVEEQYFGPGTRLTVT.

The J gene is TRBJ1-4, the V gene TRBV6-2 or TRBV6-3, with D unclear. Per germline, CDR1 MNHEY and CDR2 SVGEGT. This CDR3 comprises 12 residues. Trimming pared 2 bases from V and 12 bases from J, leaving 10 bases between. CDR3 protein: CASSYENVELFF. CDR3 nucleotide sequence: TGTGCCAGCAGTTACGAGAACGTCGAACTGTTTTTT.

The rearrangement uses TRBV5-4 and TRBJ1-2; the D is unclear. The CDR3 spans 13 residues. V was pared by 2 bases and J by 8 bases, with 13 bases between. The V gene's germline CDR1 is SGHNT and CDR2 YYREEE (reference sequence). DNA of the CDR3: TGTGCCAGCAGCTTCTACCCCGGTGAGGGCTACACCTTC. This sequence encodes CASSFYPGEGYTF.

This chain connects TRBV11-3 to TRBJ2-3; 7 bases map to TRBD1. Looked up from germline, CDR1 is SGHNT and CDR2 is YENEEA. This CDR3 is 14 amino acids long. V trimming: 5 bases; J trimming: 5 bases; junction bases outside the gene matches: 7. The CDR3 loop is CASSRRQGGDTQYF. The CDR3 DNA follows: TGTGCCAGCAGCCGTCGACAGGGTGGAGATACGCAGTATTTT.

The rearrangement links TRBV7-2 to TRBJ1-5; D is undetermined. The CDR3 totals 15 residues. V was clipped by 5 bases and J by 0 bases, with 11 bases between them. The germline V gene encodes CDR1 SGHTA and CDR2 FQGNSA. CDR3 amino acids: CASSLRGGSNQPQHF. The CDR3 DNA reads TGTGCCAGCAGCCTCCGGGGAGGTAGCAATCAGCCCCAGCATTTT. Variable domain in full (rest from reference TRBV7-2 and TRBJ1-5): GAGVSQSPSNKVTEKGKDVELRCDPISGHTALYWYRQSLGQGLEFLIYFQGNSAPDKSGLPSDRFSAERTGGSVSTLTIQRTQQEDSAVYLCASSLRGGSNQPQHFGDGTRLSIL.

As DNA, the CDR3 is TGTGCCAGTAGGTCTGGGGCTAGCGGGGGTGAGACCCAGTACTTC. It specifies CASRSGASGGETQYF. This chain links TRBV19 with TRBJ2-5; 10 nucleotides line up with TRBD2. V shed 6 bases, J shed 5 bases, and the junction held 9 bases outside the gene matches. The germline V gene encodes CDR1 LNHDA and CDR2 SQIVND (reference sequence). The CDR3 sequence is 15 residues long.